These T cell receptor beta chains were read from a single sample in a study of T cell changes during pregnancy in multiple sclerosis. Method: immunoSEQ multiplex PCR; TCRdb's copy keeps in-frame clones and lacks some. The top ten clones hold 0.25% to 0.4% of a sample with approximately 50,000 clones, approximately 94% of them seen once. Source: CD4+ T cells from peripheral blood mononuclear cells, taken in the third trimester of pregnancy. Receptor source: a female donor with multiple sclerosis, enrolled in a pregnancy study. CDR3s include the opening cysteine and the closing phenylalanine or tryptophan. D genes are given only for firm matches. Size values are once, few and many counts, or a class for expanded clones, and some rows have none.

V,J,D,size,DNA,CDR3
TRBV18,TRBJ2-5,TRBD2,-,TGTGCCAGCTCACCCGTAAGCGGGGGGGCCGGAGAGACCCAGTACTTC,CASSPVSGGAGETQYF
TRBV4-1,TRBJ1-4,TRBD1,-,TGCGCCAGCAGCCAAGGCAGGGGGCAGGCTAATGAAAAACTGTTTTTT,CASSQGRGQANEKLFF
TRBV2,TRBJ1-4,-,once,TGTGCCAGCAGTCCATTCGGAGTTGGCGGTGAAAAACTGTTTTTT,CASSPFGVGGEKLFF
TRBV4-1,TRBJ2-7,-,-,TGCGCCAGCAGCCAAGTATATAGGGGTTCCTCCCACGAGCAGTACTTC,CASSQVYRGSSHEQYF
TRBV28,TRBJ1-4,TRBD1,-,TGTGCCAGCAGTGACCAGGGGGCTGGTAATGAAAAACTGTTTTTT,CASSDQGAGNEKLFF
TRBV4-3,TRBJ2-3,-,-,TGCGCCAGCAGCCTAAGCGGGCCAAACACAGATACGCAGTATTTT,CASSLSGPNTDTQYF
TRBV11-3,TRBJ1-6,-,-,TGTGCCAGCAGCAGGACAGATAATTCACCCCTCCACTTT,CASSRTDNSPLHF
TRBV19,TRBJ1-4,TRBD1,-,TGTGCCAGTAGTGCGACAGGGACCACTGAAAAACTGTTTTTT,CASSATGTTEKLFF
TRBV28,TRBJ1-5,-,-,TGTGCCAGCAGCACGGCGGGACTAAATCAGCCCCAGCATTTT,CASSTAGLNQPQHF
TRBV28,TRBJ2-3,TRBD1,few,TGTGCCAGCAGTTTATCCCCAGGGGGCCCCACAGATACGCAGTATTTT,CASSLSPGGPTDTQYF
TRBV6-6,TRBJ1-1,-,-,TGTGCCAGCAGTCCGGTCGAGAGGAACATGAACACTGAAGCTTTCTTT,CASSPVERNMNTEAFF
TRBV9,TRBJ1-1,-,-,TGTGCCAGCAGCGTCCAGGGCCTGAAGGGGGATGAAGCTTTCTTT,CASSVQGLKGDEAFF
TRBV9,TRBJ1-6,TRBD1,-,TGTGCCAGCAGCCTAGGACAGGGAGCCCAACGGACACCCCTCCACTTT,CASSLGQGAQRTPLHF
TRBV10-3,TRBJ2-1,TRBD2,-,TGTGCCATCACCCCTAGCGGGAGGGCCGGTAATGAGCAGTTCTTC,CAITPSGRAGNEQFF
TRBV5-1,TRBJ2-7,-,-,TGCGCCAGCAGCTTGCAGCCCAGGGAGGACGAGCAGTACTTC,CASSLQPREDEQYF
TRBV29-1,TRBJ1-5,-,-,TGCAGCGTCGTGGACAGCCTCAATCAGCCCCAGCATTTT,CSVVDSLNQPQHF
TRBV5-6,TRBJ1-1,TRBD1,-,TGTGCCAGCAGACTGTCACAGGGGGTCGGTGAAGCTTTCTTT,CASRLSQGVGEAFF
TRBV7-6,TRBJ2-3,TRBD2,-,TGTGCCAGCAGCTTAGAGGGACTAGGATTGCCCGGCGGGCAGTATTTT,CASSLEGLGLPGGQYF
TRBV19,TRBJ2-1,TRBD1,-,TGTGCCACCAAGCTGGACAGGGTACAACCTGAGCAGTTCTTC,CATKLDRVQPEQFF
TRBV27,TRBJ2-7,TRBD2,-,TGTGCCAGCACCGATATCAGCGGGACCTACTTCTACGAGCAGTACTTC,CASTDISGTYFYEQYF
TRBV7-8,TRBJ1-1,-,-,TGTGCCAGTAACCTCGAGGCGAACACTGAAGCTTTCTTT,CASNLEANTEAFF
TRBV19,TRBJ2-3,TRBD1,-,TGTGCCAGTAGCCGAAAAGGGACAGACAGCACAGATACGCAGTATTTT,CASSRKGTDSTDTQYF